Here is one TCR beta chain with its context. The clone's antigen remains unknown. No much larger clonotype is one base removed from it; base qualities were not supplied. This entry is derived from a study of T cell repertoires in cytomegalovirus infection (dated by TCRdb to 2018 to 2020). Background on the whole study: Peptide stimulations targeted recently identified HLA-C-restricted CMV epitopes, whose presentation resists viral immunomodulation, together with well-studied HLA-B-restricted epitopes. The HLA type of each donor mattered for the analysis, because public TCR beta signatures pointed to carriage of CMV infection along with the matching HLA type.

Sequencer: Illumina HiSeq 1500. TCRdb reworked the public reads: Q25 trimming with fastp, MiXCR clone assembly, productive beta chains retained. Rows merge per CDR3 protein into single entries with the most common DNA and genes. Across this sample there are approximately 500,000 distinct CDR3 sequences, with more than 30% seen only once. Together, the top ten hold roughly a sixth of the sample. The treatment or condition label for this specimen denotes: in vitro stimulation with specific CMV peptide epitopes to enrich CMV-specific T cells. General conclusions and limits of the study: Carriers of CMV infection plus the relevant HLA type were discriminated by the cumulative frequency of public TCR beta family members in the study cohort and in an independent 352-donor cohort. The ex vivo response was dominated by HLA-C-restricted CMV-specific TCR beta clonotypes, which also provided the single most frequent clonotype in two of eight donors.

Reading the germline V gene gives CDR1 SGHAT and CDR2 FQNNGV. A distance of 13 bases separates the germline ends of V and J, which lose 4 bases and 1 base respectively. The CDR3 covers 15 residues, taking in both the cysteine and the phenylalanine. Only the CDR3 DNA stays, 45 bases, in frame from base 1. The chain is made from TRBV11-2 and TRBJ1-1; no D gene is confidently identified. The receptor comes from a human donor in good health (CMV status not recorded). Some clones in this sample may be carry-over from other donors' samples. Here the sequenced sample was cultured PBMCs, taken from culture after CMV antigen stimulation. The DNA reads as follows: TGTGCCAGCAGCTATCTCGTTACAGAGAACACTGAAGCTTTCTTT. It translates to CASSYLVTENTEAFF.